The 4 T cell receptor beta chains below come from one sample, sequenced in a study of beta chain features in type 1 diabetes. Points from the study as a whole: Researchers report that Type 1 diabetes patients had moderately but significantly shorter TCRB CDR3s across all four CD4+ subsets.

Expressed TCRB transcripts were sequenced because the isolated RNA had all been reverse transcribed beforehand. TCRdb's copy holds only in-frame clones and misses some; the assay was immunoSEQ multiplex PCR. Among a few hundred thousand clones listed, approximately 15% were seen once. Their antigens are not known. The sequenced sample consisted of naive CD4+ T cells from blood. The receptors were gathered from a man aged 25-45 years with type 1 diabetes.

This clone was counted between two and nine times. The CDR3 region has the DNA TGCGCCAGCAGCTATCTAGCTGGGGAGAGCACAGATACGCAGTATTTT. It specifies CASSYLAGESTDTQYF. The V call is TRBV5-1, the J call TRBJ2-3; TRBD2 might be the D (5 bases). From germline, CDR1 is SGHRS and CDR2 YFSETQ. Deletions cut 3 bases from V and 0 bases from J, with 14 bases between. CDR3 length: 16 amino acids.

V is TRBV7-9 and J is TRBJ1-4; 7 bases match TRBD1. Trimming at V came to 5 bases and at J to 3 bases, leaving 3 bases not matched to a gene. CDR3 size: 14 residues. The germline gives CDR1 SEHNR, CDR2 FQNEAQ (reference sequence). CDR3 protein: CASSQGQPNEKLFF. As DNA, the CDR3 is TGTGCCAGCAGCCAGGGACAGCCTAATGAAAAACTGTTTTTT.

The chain employs TRBV7-9 and TRBJ1-1; D possibly corresponds to TRBD1 (6 bases). V was trimmed by 5 bases and J by 4 bases, leaving 14 bases between them. Looked up from germline, CDR1 is SEHNR and CDR2 is FQNEAQ (reference sequence). This CDR3 region has 14 residues. CDR3 sequence: CASSVQGWGTEAFF. In nucleotides, the CDR3 is TGTGCCAGCAGCGTACAGGGTTGGGGCACTGAAGCTTTCTTT.

This clone was counted only a few times. The V call is TRBV20-1, the J call TRBJ2-7; D is perhaps TRBD2 (5 bases). V lost 3 bases to trimming and J lost 3 bases, with 6 bases between them. Germline CDR1 and CDR2: DFQATT and SNEGSKA (reference sequence). This CDR3 is 11 amino acids long. CDR3 nucleotide sequence: TGCAGTGCTAGCGGGATCTACGAGCAGTACTTC. Encoded protein: CSASGIYEQYF.